This T cell receptor (beta chain) was identified in a study of PD-L1 blockade in urothelial cancer. For the study at large: It was at 3 weeks (second dose) and 6 weeks after treatment start that blood was analyzed.

The germline V gene has CDR1 SNHLY and CDR2 FYNNEI. CDR3 length: 13 amino acids. The V gene end was trimmed by 10 bases and the J gene end by 5 bases; junction bases not matched to a gene: 9. The table came from immunoSEQ multiplex PCR; TCRdb's copy has only in-frame clones and leaves some out. The repertoire holds 20,000 to 30,000 clones, with about 88% as singletons. The rearrangement links TRBV2 to TRBJ2-7; 9 bases match TRBD2. The specimen comprised PBMCs, sampled around atezolizumab (anti-PD-L1) treatment. This sequence originates from a man aged 60 to 75 with urothelial cancer. CDR3 DNA: TGTGCCACCCCGGGACTAGCCGGCGACGAGCAGTACTTC. Translation: CATPGLAGDEQYF.